This T cell receptor beta chain was profiled in a study of human T cells and chemical hapten exposure. The CDR3 has 12 amino acids. V was clipped by 8 bases and J by 5 bases, with 11 bases between them. From germline, CDR1 is MGHDK and CDR2 SYGVNS. Time point here: patch test 1, 2 weeks after DPC sensitization. Treatment indicated: therapeutic diphenylcyclopropenone sensitization with weekly scalp DPC. Sequencing started from total RNA isolated from unfractionated whole blood. This clonotype was counted only a few times. Its cognate antigen is unknown. Each CDR3 protein gets one entry after TCRdb re-called the RACE reads with MiXCR. This table holds 150,000 to 200,000 distinct CDR3 sequences, roughly 15% found once. Notes on the study in general: Alopecia was present in the donors, so their immune response may differ from healthy people's.

Sequencing was performed on whole blood, taken in connection with sensitization to the hapten diphenylcyclopropenone (DPC). This chain uses TRBV25-1 with TRBJ2-3; perhaps TRBD2 as D (5 bases). The TCR sequence derives from a woman aged 25 to 39 with alopecia areata. Some clones in this sample may be carry-over from other donors' samples. The CDR3 DNA follows: TGTGCCAGCTGGGAGTTCGGAGATACGCAGTATTTT. Translation: CASWEFGDTQYF.